This T cell receptor (beta chain) was captured by sequencing in a study of T cell responses to AZD1222 COVID-19 vaccine. Broader study findings: There were repertoire samples only from the period after the peak T cell response.

Doses given second, at about 4 or about 12 weeks, were pooled. Unmatched junction bases numbered 12, after V lost 4 bases and J lost 7 bases. This CDR3 spans 16 amino acids. CDR1 is SGHRS, CDR2 YFSETQ, per germline. Details on this clone: Antigen specificity is unknown.

Repertoires were generated with immunoSEQ multiplex PCR, while TCRdb's copy carries only in-frame clones and drops some. Of approximately 45,000 clones in the sample, 80% to 90% were seen once. The chain uses TRBV5-1 and TRBJ2-1; 9 positions match TRBD1. The specimen was peripheral blood, collected 28 days after the second AZD1222 dose. This clonotype was sampled from an adult who received the AZD1222 COVID-19 vaccine. This CDR3 is CASSTITGGRGNEQFF. CDR3 DNA: TGCGCCAGCAGCACCATCACAGGGGGCCGGGGAAATGAGCAGTTCTTC.